This T cell receptor (beta chain) was retrieved from a study of shared clonotypes between healthy human individuals. This clone has only one observation. The repertoire was sequenced with immunoSEQ multiplex PCR; TCRdb's copy has only in-frame clones and lacks some. The sample carries more than 1.2 million clones, around 98.5% recorded once. CD4+ cell separation produced CD45RA+ naive and CD45RA-negative memory subsets. V shed 4 bases, J shed 2 bases, and the junction held 7 bases outside the gene matches. CDR1 is KGHSH, CDR2 LQKENI, per germline. The CDR3 has 17 residues. The chain carries TRBV18 and TRBJ2-3; 12 positions match TRBD2. The sample was naive CD4+ T cells sorted from blood. Subset described: CD45RA+ positively selected. This receptor was identified in a man aged 25-45 years in good health. The CDR3 nucleotides read TGTGCCAGCTCACGCGGGACTAGCGGGTTCTCCACAGATACGCAGTATTTT. It codes for CASSRGTSGFSTDTQYF.